Presented here are 4 T cell receptor beta chains from one specimen sequenced in a study of OX40 agonist ivuxolimab in advanced cancers. Assay: immunoSEQ multiplex PCR; the TCRdb copy retains only in-frame clones and omits some. The sample yields around 63,000 clones, around 87% seen once. The sample here was CD4+ or CD8+ T cells sorted from blood, taken in a trial of the OX40 agonist ivuxolimab. The source is an adult with an advanced solid tumor such as melanoma, head and neck, liver or kidney cancer.

The chain couples TRBV9 to TRBJ2-1, with D perhaps matching TRBD2 (6 bases). Germline V CDR1 and CDR2: SGDLS, YYNGEE. This CDR3 is built from 12 residues. V lost 2 bases and J 11 bases, leaving 11 bases between the germline ends. The DNA of the CDR3 is TGTGCCAGCAGCGTGATGGCGGGGCAGCAGTTCTTC. This encodes CASSVMAGQQFF.

This chain connects TRBV18 to TRBJ2-1; tentatively, D is TRBD1 (5 bases). Trimming took 3 bases from V and 6 from J, leaving 6 bases between them. CDR1 and CDR2 from the germline V gene are KGHSH and LQKENI. This CDR3 is 12 amino acids long. DNA of the CDR3: TGTGCCAGCTCACCCGACAGCAATGAGCAGTTCTTC. This gives the protein CASSPDSNEQFF.

This clone appeared a few times. The chain employs TRBV7-2 and TRBJ2-5; 16 positions match TRBD2. The J call is doubtful: the DNA matches TRBJ2-7 better. The CDR3 has 18 amino acids. The germline V gene has CDR1 SGHTA and CDR2 FQGNSA. The CDR3 DNA follows: TGTGCCAGCATTTGGGGGACTAGCGGGAGGGAGATCTCCTACGAGCAGTACTTC. This gives the protein CASIWGTSGREISYEQYF.

The chain is built from TRBV11-2 and TRBJ2-1; D is possibly TRBD1 (6 bases). CDR1 and CDR2 from the germline V gene are SGHAT and FQNNGV. Between the trimmed V and J ends, which lost 5 bases and 10 bases, there was a span of 12 bases. The CDR3 covers 12 residues. CDR3 in amino acids: CASSTQGREQFF. The CDR3 DNA follows: TGTGCCAGCAGCACACAGGGAAGGGAGCAGTTCTTC.